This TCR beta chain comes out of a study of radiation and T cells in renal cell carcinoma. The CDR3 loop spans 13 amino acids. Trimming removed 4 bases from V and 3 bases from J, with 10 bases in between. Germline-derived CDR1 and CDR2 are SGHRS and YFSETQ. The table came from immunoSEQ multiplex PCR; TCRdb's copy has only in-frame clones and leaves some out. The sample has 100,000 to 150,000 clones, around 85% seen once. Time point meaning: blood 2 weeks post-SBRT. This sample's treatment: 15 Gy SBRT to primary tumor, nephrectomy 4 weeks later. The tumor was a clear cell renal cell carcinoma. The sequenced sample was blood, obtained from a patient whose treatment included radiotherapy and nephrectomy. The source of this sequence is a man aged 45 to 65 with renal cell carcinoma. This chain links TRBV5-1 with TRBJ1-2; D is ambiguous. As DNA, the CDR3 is TGCGCCAGCAGCCCAGATTTGGACTATGGCTACACCTTC. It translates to CASSPDLDYGYTF. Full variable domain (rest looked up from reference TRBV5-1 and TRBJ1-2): KAGVTQTPRYLIKTRGQQVTLSCSPISGHRSVSWYQQTPGQGLQFLFEYFSETQRNKGNFPGRFSGRQFSNSRSEMNVSTLELGDSALYLCASSPDLDYGYTFGSGTRLTVV.